The clone carrying this T cell receptor (beta chain) occurred a few times. This entry is derived from a study of T-cell memory formation after mild COVID-19. As for the study in general: Clusters of TCRs were largely donor specific.

TCRdb itself ran the 5' RACE reads through MiXCR, one entry per CDR3 protein. This repertoire shows 350,000 to 450,000 distinct CDR3 sequences, 25% to 30% found once; its top ten account for approximately 12%. The sample was PBMCs or a T cell subset sorted from them (not recorded which). The clonotype was recovered from an adult woman who had mild COVID-19 (a few samples of this study predate the infection). Cell type and time point are not known.

Written as DNA, the CDR3 is TGCAGCCATACGTTGGTTGGGGACACTGAAGCTTTCTTT. Its translation is CSHTLVGDTEAFF. This chain uses TRBV29-1 with TRBJ1-1; D gene uncertain. CDR1 is SQVTM and CDR2 is ANQGSEA in the germline V gene. This CDR3 contains 13 residues. Trimming cost V 8 bases and J 3 bases, with 16 bases left between them.